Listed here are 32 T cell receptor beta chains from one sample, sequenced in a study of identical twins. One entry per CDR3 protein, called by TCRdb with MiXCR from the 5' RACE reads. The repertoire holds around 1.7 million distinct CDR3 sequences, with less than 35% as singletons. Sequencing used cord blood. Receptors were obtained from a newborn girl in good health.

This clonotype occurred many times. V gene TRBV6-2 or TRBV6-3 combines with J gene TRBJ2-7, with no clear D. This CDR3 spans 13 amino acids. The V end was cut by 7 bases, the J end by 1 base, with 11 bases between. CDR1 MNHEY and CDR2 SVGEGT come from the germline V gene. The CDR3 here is CASTPVLSYEQYF. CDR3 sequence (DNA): TGTGCCAGCACCCCGGTGTTGTCCTACGAGCAGTACTTC.

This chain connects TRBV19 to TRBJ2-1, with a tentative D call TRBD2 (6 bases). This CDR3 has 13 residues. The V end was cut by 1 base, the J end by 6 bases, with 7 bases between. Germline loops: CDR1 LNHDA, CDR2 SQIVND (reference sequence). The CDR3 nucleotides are TGTGCCAGTAGTATAGTGGAGGGCAATGAGCAGTTCTTC. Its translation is CASSIVEGNEQFF. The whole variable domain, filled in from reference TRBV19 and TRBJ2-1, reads DGGITQSPKYLFRKEGQNVTLSCEQNLNHDAMYWYRQDPGQGLRLIYYSQIVNDFQKGDIAEGYSVSREKKESFPLTVTSAQKNPTAFYLCASSIVEGNEQFFGPGTRLTVL.

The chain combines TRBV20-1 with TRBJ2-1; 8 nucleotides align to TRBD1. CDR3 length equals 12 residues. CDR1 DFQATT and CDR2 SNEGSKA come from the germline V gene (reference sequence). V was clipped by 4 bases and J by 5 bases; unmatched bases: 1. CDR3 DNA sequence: TGCAGTGCTACGGACAGGGACAATGAGCAGTTCTTC. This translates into CSATDRDNEQFF.

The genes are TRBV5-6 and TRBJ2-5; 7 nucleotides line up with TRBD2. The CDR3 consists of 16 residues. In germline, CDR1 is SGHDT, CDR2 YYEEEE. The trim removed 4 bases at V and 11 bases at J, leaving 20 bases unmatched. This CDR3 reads CASSLYLAVFNNEQYF. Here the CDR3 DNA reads TGTGCCAGCAGCCTGTATCTAGCGGTGTTCAACAATGAGCAGTACTTC.

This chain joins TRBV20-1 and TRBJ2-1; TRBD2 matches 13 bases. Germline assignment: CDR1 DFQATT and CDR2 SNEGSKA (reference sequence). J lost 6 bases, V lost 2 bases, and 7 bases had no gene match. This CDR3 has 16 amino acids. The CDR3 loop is CSARPTSGGARNEQFF. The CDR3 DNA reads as TGCAGTGCTAGACCTACTAGCGGGGGGGCGCGCAATGAGCAGTTCTTC.

The CDR3 sequence: CSAYTGRNTEAFF. Written as DNA, the CDR3 is TGCAGTGCCTATACAGGGAGGAACACTGAAGCTTTCTTT. The chain carries TRBV20-1 and TRBJ1-1, with D possibly matching TRBD1 (6 bases). CDR1 is DFQATT, CDR2 SNEGSKA, per germline (reference sequence). The CDR3 is 13 amino acids. The germline V and J ends were trimmed by 6 bases and 1 base, with 12 bases remaining between them.

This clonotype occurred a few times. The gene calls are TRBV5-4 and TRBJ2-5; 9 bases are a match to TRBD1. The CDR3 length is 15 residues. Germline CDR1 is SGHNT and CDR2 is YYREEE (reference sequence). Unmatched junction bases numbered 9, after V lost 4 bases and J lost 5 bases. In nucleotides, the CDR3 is TGTGCCAGCAGCCAGGGACAGGGCGTTGCGGAGACCCAGTACTTC. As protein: CASSQGQGVAETQYF.

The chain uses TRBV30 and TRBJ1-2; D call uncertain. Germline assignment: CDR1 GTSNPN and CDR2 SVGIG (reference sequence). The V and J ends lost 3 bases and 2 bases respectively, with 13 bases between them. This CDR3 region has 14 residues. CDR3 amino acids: CAWSVVRVNYGYTF. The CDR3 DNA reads TGTGCCTGGAGCGTAGTTCGGGTAAACTATGGCTACACCTTC.

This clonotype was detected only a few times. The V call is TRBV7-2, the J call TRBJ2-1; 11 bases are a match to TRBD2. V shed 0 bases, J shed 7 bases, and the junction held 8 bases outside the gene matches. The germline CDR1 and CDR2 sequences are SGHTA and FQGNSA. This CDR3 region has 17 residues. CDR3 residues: CASSLANSGTSGNEQFF. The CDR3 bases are TGTGCCAGCAGCTTAGCGAATTCGGGGACTAGCGGTAATGAGCAGTTCTTC.

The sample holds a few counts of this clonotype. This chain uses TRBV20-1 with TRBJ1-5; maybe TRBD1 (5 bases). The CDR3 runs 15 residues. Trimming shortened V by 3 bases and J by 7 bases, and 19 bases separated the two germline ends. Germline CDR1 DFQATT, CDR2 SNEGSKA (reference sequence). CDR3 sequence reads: CSASFLRQLDQPQHF. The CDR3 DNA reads TGCAGTGCTAGTTTTCTCAGACAGCTAGACCAGCCCCAGCATTTT.

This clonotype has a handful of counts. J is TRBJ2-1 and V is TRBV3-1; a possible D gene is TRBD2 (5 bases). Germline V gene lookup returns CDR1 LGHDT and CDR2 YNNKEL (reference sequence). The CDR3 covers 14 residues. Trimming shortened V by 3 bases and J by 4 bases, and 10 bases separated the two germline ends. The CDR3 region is CASSHTTGYNEQFF. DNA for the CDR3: TGTGCCAGCAGCCATACAACGGGGTACAATGAGCAGTTCTTC.

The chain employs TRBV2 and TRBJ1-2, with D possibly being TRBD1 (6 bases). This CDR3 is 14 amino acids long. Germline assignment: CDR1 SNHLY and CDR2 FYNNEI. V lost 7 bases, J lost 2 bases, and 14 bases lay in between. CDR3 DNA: TGTGCCAGCATTGTGCAGGGGACAAACTATGGCTACACCTTC. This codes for CASIVQGTNYGYTF.

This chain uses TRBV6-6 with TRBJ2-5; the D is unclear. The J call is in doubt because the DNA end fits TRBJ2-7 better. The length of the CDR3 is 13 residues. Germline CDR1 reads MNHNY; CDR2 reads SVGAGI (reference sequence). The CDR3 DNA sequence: TGTGCCAGCAGGGAGAACTACCATCACGAGCAGTACTTC. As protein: CASRENYHHEQYF.

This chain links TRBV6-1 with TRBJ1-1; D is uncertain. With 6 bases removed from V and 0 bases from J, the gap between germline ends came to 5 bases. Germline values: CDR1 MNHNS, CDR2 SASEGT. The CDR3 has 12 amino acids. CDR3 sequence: CASRWVNTEAFF. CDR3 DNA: TGTGCCAGCAGGTGGGTGAACACTGAAGCTTTCTTT.

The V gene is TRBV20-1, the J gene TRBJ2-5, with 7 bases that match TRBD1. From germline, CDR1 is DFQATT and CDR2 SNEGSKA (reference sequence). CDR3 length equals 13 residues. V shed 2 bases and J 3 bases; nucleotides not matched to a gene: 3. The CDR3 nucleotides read TGCAGTGCTAGAAAAGACAGGGAAGAGACCCAGTACTTC. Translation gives CSARKDREETQYF.

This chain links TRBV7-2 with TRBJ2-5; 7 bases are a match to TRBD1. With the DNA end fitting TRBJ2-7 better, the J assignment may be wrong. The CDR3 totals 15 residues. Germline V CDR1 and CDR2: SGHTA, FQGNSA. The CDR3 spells CASSPDRFNSYEQYF. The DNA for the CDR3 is TGTGCCAGCAGCCCGGACAGGTTCAACTCCTACGAGCAGTACTTC.

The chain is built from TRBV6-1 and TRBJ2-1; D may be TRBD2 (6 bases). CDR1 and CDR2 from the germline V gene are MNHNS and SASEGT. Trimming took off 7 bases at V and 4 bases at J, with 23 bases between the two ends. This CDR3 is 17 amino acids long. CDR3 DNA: TGTGCCAGCAAGAAACAGCGTGGTTCGGGAGCTTACAATGAGCAGTTCTTC. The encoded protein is CASKKQRGSGAYNEQFF.

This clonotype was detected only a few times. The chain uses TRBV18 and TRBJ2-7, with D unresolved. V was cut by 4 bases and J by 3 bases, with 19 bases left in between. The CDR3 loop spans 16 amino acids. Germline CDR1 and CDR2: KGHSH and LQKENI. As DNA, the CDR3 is TGTGCCAGCTCACACCGCCCTTGGGGAATAGGCTACGAGCAGTACTTC. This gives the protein CASSHRPWGIGYEQYF.

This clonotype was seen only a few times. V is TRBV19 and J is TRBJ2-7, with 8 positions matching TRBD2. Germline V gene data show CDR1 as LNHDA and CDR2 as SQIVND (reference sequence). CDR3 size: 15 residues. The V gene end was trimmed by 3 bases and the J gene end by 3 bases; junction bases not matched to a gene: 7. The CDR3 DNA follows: TGTGCCAGTAGTATCCGACTAGCGTCGTTCTACGAGCAGTACTTC. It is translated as CASSIRLASFYEQYF.

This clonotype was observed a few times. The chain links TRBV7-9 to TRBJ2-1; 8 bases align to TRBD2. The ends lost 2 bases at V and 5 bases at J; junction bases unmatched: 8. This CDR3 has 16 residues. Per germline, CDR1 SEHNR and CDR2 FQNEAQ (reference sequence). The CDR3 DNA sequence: TGTGCCAGCAGCTTACTTCGCGGGAGGAGGAACAATGAGCAGTTCTTC. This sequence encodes CASSLLRGRRNNEQFF.

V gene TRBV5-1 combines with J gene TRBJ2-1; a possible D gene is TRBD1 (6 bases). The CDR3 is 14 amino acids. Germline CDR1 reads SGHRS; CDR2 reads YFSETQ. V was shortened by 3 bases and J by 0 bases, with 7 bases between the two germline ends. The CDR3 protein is CASSWDNSYNEQFF. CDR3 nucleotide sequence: TGCGCCAGCAGCTGGGACAACTCCTACAATGAGCAGTTCTTC.

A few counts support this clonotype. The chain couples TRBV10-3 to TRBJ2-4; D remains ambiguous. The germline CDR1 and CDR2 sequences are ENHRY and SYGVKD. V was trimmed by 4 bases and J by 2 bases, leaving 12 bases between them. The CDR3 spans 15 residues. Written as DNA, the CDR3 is TGTGCCATCAGTGGGGGTGTAGACACCAAAAACATTCAGTACTTC. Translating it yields CAISGGVDTKNIQYF.

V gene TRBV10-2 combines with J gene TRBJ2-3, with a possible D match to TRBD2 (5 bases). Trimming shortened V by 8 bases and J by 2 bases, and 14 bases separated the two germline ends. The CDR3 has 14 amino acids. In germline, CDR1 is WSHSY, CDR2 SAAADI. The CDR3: CASGSTKITDTQYF. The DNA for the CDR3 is TGCGCCAGCGGTTCGACTAAAATCACAGATACGCAGTATTTT.

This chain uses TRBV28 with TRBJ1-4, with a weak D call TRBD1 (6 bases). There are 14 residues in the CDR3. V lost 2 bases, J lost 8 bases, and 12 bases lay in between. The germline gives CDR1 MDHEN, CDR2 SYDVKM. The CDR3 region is CASSLPARGEKLFF. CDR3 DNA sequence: TGTGCCAGCAGTTTACCTGCCAGGGGAGAAAAACTGTTTTTT.

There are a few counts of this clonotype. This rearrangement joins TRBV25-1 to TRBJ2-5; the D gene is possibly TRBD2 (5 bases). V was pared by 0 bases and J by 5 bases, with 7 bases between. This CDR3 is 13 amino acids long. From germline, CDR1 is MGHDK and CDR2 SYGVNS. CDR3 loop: CASSEYERETQYF. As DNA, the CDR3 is TGTGCCAGCAGTGAATATGAGCGGGAGACCCAGTACTTC.

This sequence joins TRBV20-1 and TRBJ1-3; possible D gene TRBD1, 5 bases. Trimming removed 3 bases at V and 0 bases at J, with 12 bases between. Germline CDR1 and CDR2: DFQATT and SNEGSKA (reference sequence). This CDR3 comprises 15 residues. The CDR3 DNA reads TGCAGTGCTAGGAGCCGGGGCCCCTCTGGAAACACCATATATTTT. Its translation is CSARSRGPSGNTIYF.

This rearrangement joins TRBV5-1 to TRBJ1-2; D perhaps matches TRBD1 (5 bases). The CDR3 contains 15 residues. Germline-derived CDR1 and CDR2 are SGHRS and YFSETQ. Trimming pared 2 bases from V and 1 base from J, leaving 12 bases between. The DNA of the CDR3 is TGCGCCAGCAGCTTTGGGGGAATGGGTAACTATGGCTACACCTTC. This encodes CASSFGGMGNYGYTF. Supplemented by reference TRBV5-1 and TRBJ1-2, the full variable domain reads KAGVTQTPRYLIKTRGQQVTLSCSPISGHRSVSWYQQTPGQGLQFLFEYFSETQRNKGNFPGRFSGRQFSNSRSEMNVSTLELGDSALYLCASSFGGMGNYGYTFGSGTRLTVV.

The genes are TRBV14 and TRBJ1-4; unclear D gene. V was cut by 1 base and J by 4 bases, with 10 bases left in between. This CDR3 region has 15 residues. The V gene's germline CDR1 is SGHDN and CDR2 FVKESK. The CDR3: CASSQAASYNEKLFF. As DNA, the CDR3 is TGTGCCAGCAGCCAAGCTGCCAGCTATAATGAAAAACTGTTTTTT.

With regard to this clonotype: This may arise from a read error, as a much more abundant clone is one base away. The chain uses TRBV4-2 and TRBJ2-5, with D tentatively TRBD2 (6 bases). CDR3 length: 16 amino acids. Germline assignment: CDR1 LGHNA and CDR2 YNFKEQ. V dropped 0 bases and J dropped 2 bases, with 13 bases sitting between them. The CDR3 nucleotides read TGTGCCAGCAGCCAAGAAGGGACTGGCAGTCAAGAGACCCAGTACTTC. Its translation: CASSQEGTGSQETQYF.

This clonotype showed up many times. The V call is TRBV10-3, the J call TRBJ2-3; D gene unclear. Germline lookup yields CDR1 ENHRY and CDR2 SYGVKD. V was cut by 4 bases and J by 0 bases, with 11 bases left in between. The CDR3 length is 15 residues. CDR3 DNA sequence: TGTGCCATCAGTGTTGACAAAATTAGCACAGATACGCAGTATTTT. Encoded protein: CAISVDKISTDTQYF.

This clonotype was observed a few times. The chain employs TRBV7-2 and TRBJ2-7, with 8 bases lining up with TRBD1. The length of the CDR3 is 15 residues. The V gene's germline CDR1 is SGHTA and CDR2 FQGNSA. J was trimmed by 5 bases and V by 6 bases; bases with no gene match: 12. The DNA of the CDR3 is TGTGCCAGCAGGGAAAAATCGACAGGGGACCACGAGCAGTACTTC. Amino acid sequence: CASREKSTGDHEQYF.

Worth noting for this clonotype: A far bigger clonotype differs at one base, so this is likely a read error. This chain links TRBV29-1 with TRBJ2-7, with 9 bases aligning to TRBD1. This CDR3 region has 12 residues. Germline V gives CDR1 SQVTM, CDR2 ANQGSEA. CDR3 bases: TGCAGCGTCGGACAGGGGTCCTACGGGCAGTACTTC. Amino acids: CSVGQGSYGQYF.